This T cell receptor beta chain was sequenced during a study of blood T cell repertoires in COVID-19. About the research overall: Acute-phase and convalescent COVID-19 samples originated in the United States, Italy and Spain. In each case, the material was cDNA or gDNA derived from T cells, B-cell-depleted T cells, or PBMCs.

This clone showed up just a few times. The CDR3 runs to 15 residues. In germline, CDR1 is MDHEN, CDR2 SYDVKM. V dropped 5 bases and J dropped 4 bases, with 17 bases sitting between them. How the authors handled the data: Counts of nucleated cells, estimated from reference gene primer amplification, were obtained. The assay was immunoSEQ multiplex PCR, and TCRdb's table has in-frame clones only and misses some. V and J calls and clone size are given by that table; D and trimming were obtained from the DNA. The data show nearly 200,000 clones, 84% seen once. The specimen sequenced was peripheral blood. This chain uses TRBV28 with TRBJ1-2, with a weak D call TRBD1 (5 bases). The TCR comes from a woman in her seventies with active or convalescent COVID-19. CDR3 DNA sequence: TGTGCCAGCAGTCCCCTACCGGGGGGAAGCTATGGCTACACCTTC. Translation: CASSPLPGGSYGYTF.